The source of this T cell receptor (beta chain) is a study of T cell responses to AZD1222 COVID-19 vaccine. Study-wide background: Some second doses came at about 4 weeks and others at about 12 weeks; these were pooled.

The CDR3 loop spans 12 amino acids. Germline CDR1 reads KGHSH; CDR2 reads LQKENI. V was trimmed by 3 bases and J by 2 bases, leaving 5 bases between them. Concerning this clone itself: As yet, its antigen is unknown.

Study-level findings and limits: When two AZD1222 doses had been given, Spike-specific TCR breadth and depth rose. Without day 14 samples, only post-peak T cell repertoires were studied. Donors in the cohort were predominantly white British and more often female, and clonal diversity was possibly underestimated.

TCRdb keeps only in-frame clones here, not all; method: immunoSEQ multiplex PCR. Among about 130,000 clones, about 91% were seen once, and the ten largest hold approximately 2%. The material was peripheral blood, obtained on day 0 of AZD1222 vaccination. This chain links TRBV18 with TRBJ2-7; a weak D match, TRBD1 (5 bases). The source of this sequence is an adult in good health. CDR3 protein: CASSPDTYEQYF. In DNA, the CDR3 is TGTGCCAGCTCACCGGACACCTACGAGCAGTACTTC.